Below, 10 T cell receptor beta chains from the same sample are listed, as sequenced in a study of shared clonotypes between healthy human individuals. Repertoires were generated with immunoSEQ multiplex PCR, while TCRdb's copy carries only in-frame clones and drops some. This sample has 1,500,000 or so clones, with roughly 98.5% found just once. Sequencing input: naive CD4+ T cells sorted from blood. Subset in this sample: CD45RA+ positively selected. These TCRs come from a man between 25 and 39 years old in good health.

The chain uses TRBV13 and TRBJ1-4; 9 bases match TRBD1. The V gene end was trimmed by 4 bases and the J gene end by 1 base; junction bases not matched to a gene: 13. Germline V gene data show CDR1 as PRHDT and CDR2 as FYEKMQ (reference sequence). The CDR3 extends over 19 amino acids. Written as DNA, the CDR3 is TGTGCCAGCAGCTCGCTCCGGGACAGGGCTGTGAAAACTAATGAAAAACTGTTTTTT. Translating gives CASSSLRDRAVKTNEKLFF.

V gene TRBV7-8 combines with J gene TRBJ1-2, with D tentatively TRBD1 (6 bases). The ends were cut back, 2 bases at V and 2 bases at J, with 12 bases in the middle. Looked up from germline, CDR1 is SGHVS and CDR2 is FQNEAQ. The CDR3 is 15 amino acids. CDR3 coding DNA: TGTGCCAGCAGCTTACTCAGGGGCCGAAACTATGGCTACACCTTC. This encodes CASSLLRGRNYGYTF.

The V gene is TRBV5-1, the J gene TRBJ2-7; a possible D gene is TRBD1 (6 bases). The CDR3 totals 15 residues. Per the germline V gene, CDR1 is SGHRS and CDR2 is YFSETQ. V gave up 2 bases and J gave up 0 bases, with 12 bases separating them. The CDR3: CASSLPGHISYEQYF. DNA for the CDR3: TGCGCCAGCAGCTTACCGGGACACATCTCCTACGAGCAGTACTTC.

This chain links TRBV9 with TRBJ1-5; no reliable D call. CDR3 size: 15 residues. Trimming took 0 bases from V and 0 from J, leaving 7 bases between them. Germline lookup yields CDR1 SGDLS and CDR2 YYNGEE. CDR3 protein: CASSVGADSNQPQHF. The CDR3 nucleotides are TGTGCCAGCAGCGTAGGGGCAGATAGCAATCAGCCCCAGCATTTT.

V usage is TRBV28 and J usage is TRBJ1-1; 8 nucleotides align to TRBD1. Germline CDR1 reads MDHEN; CDR2 reads SYDVKM. The CDR3 totals 14 residues. V trimming: 7 bases; J trimming: 5 bases; junction bases outside the gene matches: 9. CDR3 protein: CASTKNRGRTEAFF. CDR3 coding DNA: TGTGCCAGCACCAAAAACAGGGGGAGAACTGAAGCTTTCTTT.

The CDR3 coding sequence is TGTGCCATCAGTGAGTCGGCAGGGGAAGGATACGAGCAGTACTTC. It encodes CAISESAGEGYEQYF. The chain links TRBV10-3 to TRBJ2-7; tentative D call: TRBD1 (6 bases). The germline V and J ends were trimmed by 0 bases and 4 bases, with 13 bases remaining between them. CDR1 is ENHRY and CDR2 is SYGVKD in the germline V gene. The CDR3 contains 15 residues.

V is TRBV28 and J is TRBJ1-2; D is ambiguous. V was clipped by 6 bases and J by 8 bases, with 19 bases between them. The CDR3 covers 14 residues. Germline V gene lookup returns CDR1 MDHEN and CDR2 SYDVKM. CDR3: CASSSGGLGSGYTF. DNA of the CDR3: TGTGCCAGCAGCTCGGGTGGCTTGGGGTCGGGCTACACCTTC.

V and J are TRBV6-1 and TRBJ1-2; D ambiguous. CDR3 length: 13 amino acids. The germline V gene encodes CDR1 MNHNS and CDR2 SASEGT. The V end was cut by 3 bases, the J end by 7 bases, with 12 bases between. The CDR3: CASSESGLGGYTF. The CDR3, as DNA: TGTGCCAGCAGTGAGTCGGGTTTGGGTGGCTACACCTTC.

The chain combines TRBV9 with TRBJ2-2; D may match TRBD1 or TRBD2 (5 bases each). Germline V gives CDR1 SGDLS, CDR2 YYNGEE. V dropped 3 bases and J dropped 4 bases, with 13 bases sitting between them. The CDR3 contains 15 residues. The CDR3 here is CASSAGTPFTGELFF. CDR3 coding DNA: TGTGCCAGCAGCGCCGGGACCCCTTTCACCGGGGAGCTGTTTTTT.

This sequence joins TRBV7-9 and TRBJ1-2, with D maybe TRBD1 (5 bases). Germline CDR1 and CDR2: SEHNR and FQNEAQ (reference sequence). The V and J ends lost 7 bases and 4 bases respectively, with 19 bases between them. The CDR3 sequence is 15 residues long. The chain's CDR3 is CASTPSLGRGYGYTF. The CDR3 bases are TGTGCCAGCACCCCAAGTTTGGGACGGGGCTATGGCTACACCTTC.